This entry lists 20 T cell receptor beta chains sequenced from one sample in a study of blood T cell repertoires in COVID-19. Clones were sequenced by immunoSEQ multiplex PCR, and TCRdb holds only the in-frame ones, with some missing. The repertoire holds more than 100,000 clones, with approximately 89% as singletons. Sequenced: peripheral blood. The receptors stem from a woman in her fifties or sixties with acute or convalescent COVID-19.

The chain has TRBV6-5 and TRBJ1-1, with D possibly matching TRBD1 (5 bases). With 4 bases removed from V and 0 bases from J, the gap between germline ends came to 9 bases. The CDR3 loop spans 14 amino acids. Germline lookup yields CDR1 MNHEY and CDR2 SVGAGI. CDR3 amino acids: CASSLEGVNTEAFF. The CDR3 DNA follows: TGTGCCAGCAGTTTAGAAGGGGTGAACACTGAAGCTTTCTTT.

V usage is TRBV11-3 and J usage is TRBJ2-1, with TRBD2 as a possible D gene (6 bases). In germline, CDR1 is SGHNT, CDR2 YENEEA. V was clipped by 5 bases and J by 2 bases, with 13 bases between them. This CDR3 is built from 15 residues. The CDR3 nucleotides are TGTGCCAGCAGCAACCGGAGGGCGGCCTACAATGAGCAGTTCTTC. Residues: CASSNRRAAYNEQFF.

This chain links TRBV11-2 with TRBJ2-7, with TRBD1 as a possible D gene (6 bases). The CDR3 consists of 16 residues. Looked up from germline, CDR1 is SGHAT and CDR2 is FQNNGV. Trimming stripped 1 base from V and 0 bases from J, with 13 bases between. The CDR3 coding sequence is TGTGCCAGCAGCTTAGTTCTAGGGGGTCTCTCCTACGAGCAGTACTTC. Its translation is CASSLVLGGLSYEQYF.

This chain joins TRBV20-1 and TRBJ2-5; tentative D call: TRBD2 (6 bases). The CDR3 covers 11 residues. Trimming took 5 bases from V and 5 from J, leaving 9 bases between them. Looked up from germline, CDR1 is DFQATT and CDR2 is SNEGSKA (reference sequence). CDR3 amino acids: CSASSDETQYF. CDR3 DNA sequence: TGCAGTGCTTCTAGCGATGAGACCCAGTACTTC.

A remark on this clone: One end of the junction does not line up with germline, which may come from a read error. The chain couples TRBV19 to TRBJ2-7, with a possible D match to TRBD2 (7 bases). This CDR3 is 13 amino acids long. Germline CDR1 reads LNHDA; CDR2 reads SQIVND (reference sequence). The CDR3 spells CASARGGSSEQYF. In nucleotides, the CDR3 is TGTGCCAGCGCTAGGGGGGGGTCCTCCGAGCAGTACTTC.

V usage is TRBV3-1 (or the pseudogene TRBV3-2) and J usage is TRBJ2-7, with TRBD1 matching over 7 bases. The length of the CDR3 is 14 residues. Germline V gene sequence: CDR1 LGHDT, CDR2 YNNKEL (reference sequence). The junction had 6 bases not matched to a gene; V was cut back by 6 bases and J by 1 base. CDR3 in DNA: TGTGCCAGCAGAACAGGGGTCAATTCCTACGAGCAGTACGTC. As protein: CASRTGVNSYEQYV.

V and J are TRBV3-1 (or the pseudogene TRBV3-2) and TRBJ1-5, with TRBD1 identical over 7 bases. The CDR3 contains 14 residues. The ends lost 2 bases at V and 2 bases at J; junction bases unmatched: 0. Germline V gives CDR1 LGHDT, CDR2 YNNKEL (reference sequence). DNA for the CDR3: TGTGCCAGCAGCCAACAGGGGGGCAATCAGCCCCAGCATTTT. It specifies CASSQQGGNQPQHF.

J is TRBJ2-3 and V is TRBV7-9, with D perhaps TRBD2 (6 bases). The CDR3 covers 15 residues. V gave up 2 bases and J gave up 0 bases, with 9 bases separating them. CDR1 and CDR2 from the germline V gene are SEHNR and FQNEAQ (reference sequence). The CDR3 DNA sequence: TGTGCCAGCAGCTTAACGCGGGGCAGCACAGATACGCAGTATTTT. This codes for CASSLTRGSTDTQYF.

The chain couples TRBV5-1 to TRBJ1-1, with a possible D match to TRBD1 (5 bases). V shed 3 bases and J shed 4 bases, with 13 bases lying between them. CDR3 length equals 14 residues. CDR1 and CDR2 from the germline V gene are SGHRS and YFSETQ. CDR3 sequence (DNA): TGCGCCAGCAGCTCCGTTGACAGCGTCACTGAAGCTTTCTTT. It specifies CASSSVDSVTEAFF.

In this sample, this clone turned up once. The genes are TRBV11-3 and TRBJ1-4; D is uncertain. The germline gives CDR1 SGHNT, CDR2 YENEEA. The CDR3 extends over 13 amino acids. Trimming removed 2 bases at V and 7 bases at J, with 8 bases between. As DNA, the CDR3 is TGTGCCAGCAGCTTAAGCGGACGTGAAAAACTGTTTTTT. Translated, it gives CASSLSGREKLFF.

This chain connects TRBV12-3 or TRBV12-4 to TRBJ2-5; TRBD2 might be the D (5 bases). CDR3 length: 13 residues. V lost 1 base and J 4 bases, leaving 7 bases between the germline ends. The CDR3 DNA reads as TGTGCCAGCAGTTTAGTAGGAGGAGAGACCCAGTACTTC. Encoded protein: CASSLVGGETQYF.

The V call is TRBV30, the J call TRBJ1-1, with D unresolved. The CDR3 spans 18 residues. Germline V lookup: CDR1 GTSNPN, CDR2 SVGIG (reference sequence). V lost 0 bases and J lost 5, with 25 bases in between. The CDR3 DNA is TGTGCCTGGAGTGTACCTAGCGGAGGACCCGGGAGTTCGACTGAAGCTTTCTTT. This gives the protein CAWSVPSGGPGSSTEAFF.

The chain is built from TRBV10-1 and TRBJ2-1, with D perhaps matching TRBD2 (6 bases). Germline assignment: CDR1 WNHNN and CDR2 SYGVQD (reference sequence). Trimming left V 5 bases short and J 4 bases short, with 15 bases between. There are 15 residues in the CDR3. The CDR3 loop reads CASSPTEGLYNEQFF. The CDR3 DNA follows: TGCGCCAGCAGTCCTACCGAGGGACTGTACAATGAGCAGTTCTTC.

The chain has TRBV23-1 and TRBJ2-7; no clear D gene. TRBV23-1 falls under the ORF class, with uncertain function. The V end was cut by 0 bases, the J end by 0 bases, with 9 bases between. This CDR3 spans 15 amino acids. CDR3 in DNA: TGCGCCAGCAGTCAATCGAACAGAAGCTCCTACGAGCAGTACGTC. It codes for CASSQSNRSSYEQYV.

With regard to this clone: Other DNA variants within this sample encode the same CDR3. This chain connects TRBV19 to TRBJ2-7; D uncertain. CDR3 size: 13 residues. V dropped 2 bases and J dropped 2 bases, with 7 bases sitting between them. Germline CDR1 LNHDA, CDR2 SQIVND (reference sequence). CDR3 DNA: TGTGCCAGTAGTATACGAGAAACCTACGAGCAGTACTTC. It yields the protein CASSIRETYEQYF.

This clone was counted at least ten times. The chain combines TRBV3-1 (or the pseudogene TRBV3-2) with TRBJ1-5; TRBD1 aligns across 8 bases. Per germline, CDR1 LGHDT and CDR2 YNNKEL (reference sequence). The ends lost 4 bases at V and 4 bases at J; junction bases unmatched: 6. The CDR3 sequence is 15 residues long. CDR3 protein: CASSLGTGTNQPQHF. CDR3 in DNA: TGTGCCAGCAGCCTAGGGACAGGCACAAATCAGCCCCAGCATTTT.

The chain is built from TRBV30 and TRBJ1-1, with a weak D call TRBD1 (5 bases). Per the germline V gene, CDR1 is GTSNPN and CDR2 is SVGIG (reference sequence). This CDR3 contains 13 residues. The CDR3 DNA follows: TGTGCTGCTGGGCGGGGGGGGTACACTGAAGCTTTCTTT. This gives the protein CAAGRGGYTEAFF.

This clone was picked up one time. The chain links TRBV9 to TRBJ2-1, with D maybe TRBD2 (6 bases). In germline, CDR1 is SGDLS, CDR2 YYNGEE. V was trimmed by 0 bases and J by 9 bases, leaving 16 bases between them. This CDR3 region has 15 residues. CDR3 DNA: TGTGCCAGCAGCGTAGGGGGACTCTCGCTGAGTGAGCAGTTCTTC. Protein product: CASSVGGLSLSEQFF.

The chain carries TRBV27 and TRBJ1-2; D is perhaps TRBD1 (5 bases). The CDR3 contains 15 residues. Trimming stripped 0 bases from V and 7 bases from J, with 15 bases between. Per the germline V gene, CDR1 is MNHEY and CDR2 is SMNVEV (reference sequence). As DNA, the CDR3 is TGTGCCAGCAGTTTATCAGGTCTCGAAAGGGGTGGCTACACCTTC. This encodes CASSLSGLERGGYTF.

The CDR3 sequence is CASSLQGFQGQPQHF. The CDR3 nucleotides read TGTGCCAGCAGCTTACAGGGGTTCCAGGGGCAGCCCCAGCATTTT. V usage is TRBV7-2 and J usage is TRBJ1-5, with D possibly matching TRBD1 (6 bases). Germline V lookup: CDR1 SGHTA, CDR2 FQGNSA. V lost 2 bases to trimming and J lost 7 bases, with 15 bases between them. This CDR3 region has 15 residues.